A single sample gave rise to the 14 T cell receptor beta chains below, sequenced in a study of blood T cell repertoires in COVID-19. The method was immunoSEQ multiplex PCR; TCRdb's version includes in-frame clones alone and lacks a portion of them. The sample records about 140,000 clones, over 60% being singletons. Sample: peripheral blood. The receptor set was obtained from a man in his fifties or sixties with acute or convalescent COVID-19.

V and J are TRBV30 and TRBJ1-5; a possible D gene is TRBD1 (6 bases). CDR1 is GTSNPN, CDR2 SVGIG, per germline (reference sequence). Trimming took off 2 bases at V and 3 bases at J, with 14 bases between the two ends. CDR3 length: 15 amino acids. For the CDR3, the DNA is TGTGCCTGGAGTCCCGGACAGAAGTTCAATCAGCCCCAGCATTTT. This gives the protein CAWSPGQKFNQPQHF.

The rearrangement links TRBV12-5 to TRBJ2-7, with 10 positions matching TRBD2. Losses at the gene ends were 5 bases for V and 4 bases for J; bases not matched to a gene: 8. The CDR3 loop spans 15 amino acids. Germline V lookup: CDR1 LGHNT, CDR2 FRNRAP. Here the CDR3 DNA reads TGTGCTAGTGGTATACTAGCGGGGATATTTTACGAGCAGTACGTC. Residues: CASGILAGIFYEQYV.

This chain joins TRBV10-3 and TRBJ1-2; possible D gene TRBD1, 5 bases. The CDR3 is 14 amino acids. Looked up from germline, CDR1 is ENHRY and CDR2 is SYGVKD. Trimming took off 2 bases at V and 7 bases at J, with 14 bases between the two ends. Written as DNA, the CDR3 is TGTGCCATCAGTGAGCCCGCGGGGGTGGGTGGCTACACCTTC. It specifies CAISEPAGVGGYTF.

The chain links TRBV6-1 to TRBJ1-3; D possibly corresponds to TRBD1 (6 bases). The germline CDR1 and CDR2 sequences are MNHNS and SASEGT. This CDR3 comprises 17 residues. V lost 1 base and J lost 0, with 13 bases in between. The CDR3: CASSEGWDTLSGNTIYF. CDR3 nucleotide sequence: TGTGCCAGCAGTGAAGGGTGGGACACCCTCTCTGGAAACACCATATATTTT.

This sequence joins TRBV27 and TRBJ2-7; TRBD1 matches at 9 bases. Germline lookup yields CDR1 MNHEY and CDR2 SMNVEV (reference sequence). J lost 4 bases, V lost 3 bases, and 7 bases had no gene match. This CDR3 contains 15 residues. The CDR3 loop is CASSFRDRVLYEQYF. In DNA form, the CDR3 reads TGTGCCAGCAGTTTCCGGGACAGGGTTCTTTACGAGCAGTACTTC.

In its sample, this clone was seen once. The chain joins TRBV7-2 to TRBJ1-2; possible D gene TRBD1, 6 bases. This CDR3 spans 14 amino acids. Germline V gene data show CDR1 as SGHTA and CDR2 as FQGNSA. V lost 1 base to trimming and J lost 4 bases, with 10 bases between them. The CDR3 sequence: CASSLDQGPYGYTF. The CDR3 DNA is TGTGCCAGCAGCTTAGACCAGGGGCCCTATGGCTACACCTTC.

The chain has TRBV9 and TRBJ2-2; D uncertain. V was shortened by 0 bases and J by 1 base, with 13 bases between the two germline ends. The CDR3 contains 17 residues. CDR1 is SGDLS, CDR2 YYNGEE, per germline. DNA of the CDR3: TGTGCCAGCAGCGTAGCTCGATCACCGCGGAACACCGGGGAGCTGTTTTTT. This encodes CASSVARSPRNTGELFF.

The chain's CDR3 is CASSVTPGESTDTQYF. The CDR3, as DNA: TGTGCCAGCAGCGTAACTCCCGGGGAAAGCACAGATACGCAGTATTTT. The rearrangement links TRBV9 to TRBJ2-3, with D perhaps TRBD2 (5 bases). Deletions cut 1 base from V and 0 bases from J, with 12 bases between. Germline CDR1 is SGDLS and CDR2 is YYNGEE. CDR3 size: 16 residues.

The rearrangement uses TRBV6-2 or TRBV6-3 and TRBJ1-5; a weak D match, TRBD1 (5 bases). The CDR3 is 13 residues long. The germline CDR1 and CDR2 sequences are MNHEY and SVGEGT. V was cut by 2 bases and J by 5 bases, with 7 bases left in between. CDR3: CASSYTGDQPQHF. The DNA for the CDR3 is TGTGCCAGCAGTTACACGGGGGATCAGCCCCAGCATTTT.

The chain combines TRBV23-1 with TRBJ1-2, with TRBD1 matching 8 bases. TRBV23-1 belongs to the ORF category, with a function that is uncertain. J lost 3 bases, V lost 7 bases, and 4 bases had no gene match. The CDR3 length is 13 residues. CDR3 protein: CASTPDRDYGYTF. The CDR3 nucleotides read TGCGCCAGCACCCCGGACAGGGACTATGGCTACACCTTC.

The rearrangement joins TRBV4-1 to TRBJ1-5, with D possibly matching TRBD1 (5 bases). Germline V gives CDR1 MGHRA, CDR2 YSYEKL. Trimming left V 0 bases short and J 1 base short, with 10 bases between. The CDR3 extends over 16 amino acids. The CDR3 nucleotides read TGCGCCAGCAGCCAAGAGGGAGGGGCAAGCAATCAGCCCCAGCATTTT. Amino acids: CASSQEGGASNQPQHF.

V and J are TRBV5-6 and TRBJ1-2; 12 bases are shared with TRBD1. Germline assignment: CDR1 SGHDT and CDR2 YYEEEE. The V segment lost 4 bases and the J segment 8 bases; nucleotides outside the gene matches: 3. This CDR3 has 13 residues. CDR3 residues: CASSGDRGQGYTF. The CDR3 region has the DNA TGTGCCAGCAGCGGGGACAGGGGGCAAGGCTACACCTTC.

The chain is built from TRBV29-1 and TRBJ2-4, with 10 bases that match TRBD1. CDR3 length: 15 residues. Germline V gene sequence: CDR1 SQVTM, CDR2 ANQGSEA. Trimming took 4 bases from V and 0 from J; bases not matched to a gene: 3. In DNA, the CDR3 is TGCAGCGTTGTCGGGACAGGGGAAGCCAAAAACATTCAGTACTTC. Translating it yields CSVVGTGEAKNIQYF.

The rearrangement joins TRBV12-5 to TRBJ2-1; 10 positions agree with TRBD2. The CDR3 covers 19 residues. Germline V gene sequence: CDR1 LGHNT, CDR2 FRNRAP. The J segment lost 1 base and the V segment lost 1 base, leaving 10 bases of the junction unmatched. CDR3 DNA sequence: TGTGCTAGTGGTTTGGCCCGGGATAGCGGGGGGTCGTCCTACAATGAGCAGTTCTTC. Protein sequence: CASGLARDSGGSSYNEQFF.